Below, 19 T cell receptor beta chains from the same sample are listed, as sequenced in a study of control samples from healthy donors and cancer patients (dated by TCRdb to 2020 to 2022). Library preparation was by the immunoSEQ multiplex PCR assay. Not all clones reach the TCRdb copy of this immuneACCESS table, which keeps in-frame sequences only. Checked studies attribute under half of the gap to unresolved V genes and leave the rest unexplained. The sample contains some 120,000 clones, around 92% of them found a single time. The ten most abundant clones make up 30% to 40% of the sample. The sample was blood. The receptors were sampled from a man aged 50-59 years in good health.

The chain carries TRBV18 and TRBJ1-2, with TRBD1 matching 8 bases. V trimming: 2 bases; J trimming: 4 bases; junction bases outside the gene matches: 3. This CDR3 is built from 14 residues. Germline-derived CDR1 and CDR2 are KGHSH and LQKENI. CDR3 bases: TGTGCCAGCTCACCAGGACAGGGCCCCTATGGCTACACCTTC. This gives the protein CASSPGQGPYGYTF.

The chain combines TRBV5-1 with TRBJ1-1; D ambiguous. The germline V gene has CDR1 SGHRS and CDR2 YFSETQ. This CDR3 comprises 13 residues. V was shortened by 4 bases and J by 0 bases, with 7 bases between the two germline ends. DNA for the CDR3: TGCGCCAGCAGCGGGTCAGTGAACACTGAAGCTTTCTTT. It codes for CASSGSVNTEAFF. Combining the CDR3 with reference TRBV5-1 and TRBJ1-1 gives the whole variable domain KAGVTQTPRYLIKTRGQQVTLSCSPISGHRSVSWYQQTPGQGLQFLFEYFSETQRNKGNFPGRFSGRQFSNSRSEMNVSTLELGDSALYLCASSGSVNTEAFFGQGTRLTVV.

The V gene is TRBV5-5, the J gene TRBJ2-7; 12 bases fit TRBD2. Germline values: CDR1 SGHKS, CDR2 YYEKEE (reference sequence). The CDR3 length is 16 residues. The junction had 5 bases not matched to a gene; V was cut back by 3 bases and J by 1 base. The CDR3, as DNA: TGTGCCAGCAGCTCTCGACTAGCGGGGGTTTCCTACGAGCAGTACTTC. Its protein product is CASSSRLAGVSYEQYF.

The chain couples TRBV6-6 to TRBJ2-3; the match to TRBD2 covers 14 bases. Germline-derived CDR1 and CDR2 are MNHNY and SVGAGI (reference sequence). V trimming: 4 bases; J trimming: 5 bases; junction bases outside the gene matches: 5. The CDR3 totals 16 residues. The CDR3 DNA follows: TGTGCCAGCAGTTTCCGACTAGCGGGGGGGCGAGATACGCAGTATTTT. It is translated as CASSFRLAGGRDTQYF.

The chain has TRBV19 and TRBJ1-5; 9 nucleotides match TRBD1. With 10 bases clipped from V and 4 bases from J, the junction kept 5 bases outside the gene matches. CDR1 is LNHDA and CDR2 is SQIVND in the germline V gene (reference sequence). CDR3 size: 13 residues. The CDR3 sequence: CATTDRGNQPQHF. The CDR3 DNA follows: TGTGCCACTACCGACAGGGGGAATCAGCCCCAGCATTTT.

The chain combines TRBV2 with TRBJ1-1; D unclear. The V end was cut by 8 bases, the J end by 5 bases, with 12 bases between. The CDR3 is made up of 12 amino acids. From germline, CDR1 is SNHLY and CDR2 FYNNEI. The CDR3 protein is CASGVARTEAFF. The DNA of the CDR3 is TGTGCCAGCGGCGTCGCGAGGACTGAAGCTTTCTTT.

The chain uses TRBV5-6 and TRBJ2-7; tentatively, D is TRBD1 (5 bases). Between the trimmed V and J ends, which lost 9 bases and 1 base, there was a span of 11 bases. Per the germline V gene, CDR1 is SGHDT and CDR2 is YYEEEE. CDR3 length: 12 residues. CDR3 protein: CATSDRSYEQYF. The CDR3 region has the DNA TGTGCCACCTCCGACAGATCCTACGAGCAGTACTTC.

V is TRBV6-2 or TRBV6-3 and J is TRBJ1-5, with 7 bases that match TRBD1. J was trimmed by 4 bases and V by 5 bases; bases with no gene match: 8. The CDR3 is 15 residues long. From germline, CDR1 is MNHEY and CDR2 SVGEGT. For the CDR3, the DNA is TGTGCCAGCAGTCTTCCGGGACAGATTAATCAGCCCCAGCATTTT. It specifies CASSLPGQINQPQHF.

V and J are TRBV25-1 and TRBJ1-4; no clear D gene. V was clipped by 1 base and J by 2 bases, with 11 bases between them. The germline V gene encodes CDR1 MGHDK and CDR2 SYGVNS. The CDR3 sequence is 16 residues long. CDR3 sequence reads: CASSEFDGGTNEKLFF. For the CDR3, the DNA is TGTGCCAGCAGTGAATTTGACGGAGGGACTAATGAAAAACTGTTTTTT. The whole variable domain, filled in from reference TRBV25-1 and TRBJ1-4, reads EADIYQTPRYLVIGTGKKITLECSQTMGHDKMYWYQQDPGMELHLIHYSYGVNSTEKGDLSSESTVSRIRTEHFPLTLESARPSHTSQYLCASSEFDGGTNEKLFFGSGTQLSVL.

This clone appeared once. The chain combines TRBV6-5 with TRBJ2-3; 8 positions agree with TRBD1. With 9 bases clipped from V and 0 bases from J, the junction kept 2 bases outside the gene matches. The CDR3 has 13 amino acids. The V gene's germline CDR1 is MNHEY and CDR2 SVGAGI. Written as DNA, the CDR3 is TGTGCCAGTGGGGACAGGAGCACAGATACGCAGTATTTT. It codes for CASGDRSTDTQYF.

The chain joins TRBV5-4 to TRBJ2-1; 11 bases are a match to TRBD1. This CDR3 spans 15 amino acids. From germline, CDR1 is SGHNT and CDR2 YYREEE (reference sequence). Trimming at V came to 6 bases and at J to 6 bases, leaving 8 bases not matched to a gene. CDR3 in amino acids: CASNRPGQGGNEQFF. The DNA of the CDR3 is TGTGCCAGCAACCGCCCGGGACAGGGGGGCAATGAGCAGTTCTTC.

V usage is TRBV19 and J usage is TRBJ2-3; unclear D gene. CDR3 length equals 12 residues. Germline loops: CDR1 LNHDA, CDR2 SQIVND (reference sequence). V dropped 4 bases and J dropped 4 bases, with 6 bases sitting between them. CDR3 loop: CASSRSADTQYF. Here the CDR3 DNA reads TGTGCCAGTAGTAGGTCCGCAGATACGCAGTATTTT.

The chain employs TRBV6-5 and TRBJ1-1; tentatively, D is TRBD1 (6 bases). V lost 5 bases to trimming and J lost 0 bases, with 10 bases between them. Looked up from germline, CDR1 is MNHEY and CDR2 is SVGAGI. There are 14 residues in the CDR3. The DNA of the CDR3 is TGTGCCAGCAGTCCGGGACACTTGAACACTGAAGCTTTCTTT. This translates into CASSPGHLNTEAFF.

In this sample, this clone turned up once. This chain joins TRBV21-1 and TRBJ2-7; the table's D call TRBD1 went unverified against the DNA. TRBV21-1 is marked as a pseudogene. This CDR3 comprises 13 residues. CDR3 nucleotide sequence: TGTGCCAGCACCTGGGACAGGGGGCACGAGCAGTACTTC. It encodes CASTWDRGHEQYF.

The chain employs TRBV18 and TRBJ2-1; perhaps TRBD2 as D (5 bases). With 3 bases removed from V and 9 bases from J, the gap between germline ends came to 15 bases. The CDR3 sequence is 14 residues long. From germline, CDR1 is KGHSH and CDR2 LQKENI. The CDR3 reads CASSPGLVASEQFF. The CDR3 DNA is TGTGCCAGCTCACCCGGACTGGTAGCGAGTGAGCAGTTCTTC. The variable domain in full, with the rest retrieved from reference TRBV18 and TRBJ2-1, is NAGVMQNPRHLVRRRGQEARLRCSPMKGHSHVYWYRQLPEEGLKFMVYLQKENIIDESGMPKERFSAEFPKEGPSILRIQQVVRGDSAAYFCASSPGLVASEQFFGPGTRLTVL.

The chain recombines TRBV29-1 with TRBJ1-2, with a tentative D call TRBD1 (6 bases). The V end was cut by 6 bases, the J end by 4 bases, with 15 bases between. The CDR3 spans 13 residues. Germline V gives CDR1 SQVTM, CDR2 ANQGSEA. In DNA form, the CDR3 reads TGCAGCGTAGGCTCAGGGGATCCCTATGGCTACACCTTC. It codes for CSVGSGDPYGYTF.

This clone is a singleton in its sample. The gene calls are TRBV4-3 and TRBJ2-3, with D perhaps TRBD2 (5 bases). There are 14 residues in the CDR3. Germline V gene sequence: CDR1 LGHNA, CDR2 YSLEER. The V end was cut by 0 bases, the J end by 11 bases, with 15 bases between. The CDR3 protein is CASSQDMGSRKQYF. Here the CDR3 DNA reads TGCGCCAGCAGCCAAGATATGGGGAGCAGAAAGCAGTATTTT.

The J gene is TRBJ1-1, the V gene TRBV5-1; weak D call: TRBD1 (5 bases). With 6 bases removed from V and 6 bases from J, the gap between germline ends came to 15 bases. CDR3 size: 13 residues. The germline CDR1 and CDR2 sequences are SGHRS and YFSETQ. In nucleotides, the CDR3 is TGCGCCAGCACCACTCCTGGGGGAGCTGAAGCTTTCTTT. Translation gives CASTTPGGAEAFF.

The chain links TRBV29-1 to TRBJ1-4; D remains unclear. The CDR3 is 13 amino acids. Trimming took 4 bases from V and 5 from J, leaving 11 bases between them. In germline, CDR1 is SQVTM, CDR2 ANQGSEA. CDR3 residues: CSVALVGNEKLFF. As DNA, the CDR3 is TGCAGCGTTGCTCTGGTGGGAAATGAAAAACTGTTTTTT.